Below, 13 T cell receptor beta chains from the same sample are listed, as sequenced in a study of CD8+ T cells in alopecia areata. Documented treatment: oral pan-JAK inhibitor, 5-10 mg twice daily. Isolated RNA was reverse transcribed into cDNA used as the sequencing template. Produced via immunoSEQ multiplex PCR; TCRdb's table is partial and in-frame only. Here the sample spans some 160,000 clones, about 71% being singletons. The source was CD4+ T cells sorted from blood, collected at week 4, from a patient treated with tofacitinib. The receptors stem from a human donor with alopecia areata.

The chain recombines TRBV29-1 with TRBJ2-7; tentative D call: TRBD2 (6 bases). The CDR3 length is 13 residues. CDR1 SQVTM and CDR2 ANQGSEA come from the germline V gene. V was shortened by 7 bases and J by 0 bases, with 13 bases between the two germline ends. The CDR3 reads CSARRAASYEQYF. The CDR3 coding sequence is TGCAGCGCGCGGAGGGCCGCCTCCTACGAGCAGTACTTC.

CDR3 region: CANRPGQPTYEQYF. DNA of the CDR3: TGTGCCAACAGGCCGGGACAGCCTACCTACGAGCAGTACTTC. The chain uses TRBV7-2 and TRBJ2-7; TRBD1 agrees at 7 bases. This CDR3 is built from 14 residues. The V gene's germline CDR1 is SGHTA and CDR2 FQGNSA. Losses at the gene ends were 10 bases for V and 2 bases for J; bases not matched to a gene: 11. The variable domain in full, with the rest retrieved from reference TRBV7-2 and TRBJ2-7, is GAGVSQSPSNKVTEKGKDVELRCDPISGHTALYWYRQSLGQGLEFLIYFQGNSAPDKSGLPSDRFSAERTGGSVSTLTIQRTQQEDSAVYLCANRPGQPTYEQYFGPGTRLTVT.

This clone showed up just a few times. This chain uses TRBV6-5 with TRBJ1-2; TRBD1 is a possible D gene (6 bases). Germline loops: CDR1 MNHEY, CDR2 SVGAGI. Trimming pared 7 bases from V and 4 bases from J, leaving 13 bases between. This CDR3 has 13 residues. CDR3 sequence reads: CASTPTGIYGYTF. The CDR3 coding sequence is TGTGCCAGCACCCCCACAGGGATCTATGGCTACACCTTC.

The CDR3 spells CSVEGIQGANTYEQYF. Written as DNA, the CDR3 is TGCAGCGTTGAAGGGATACAGGGGGCTAACACCTACGAGCAGTACTTC. The chain has TRBV29-1 and TRBJ2-7; the match to TRBD1 covers 9 bases. Germline values: CDR1 SQVTM, CDR2 ANQGSEA. This CDR3 region has 16 residues. V shed 1 base, J shed 2 bases, and the junction held 9 bases outside the gene matches.

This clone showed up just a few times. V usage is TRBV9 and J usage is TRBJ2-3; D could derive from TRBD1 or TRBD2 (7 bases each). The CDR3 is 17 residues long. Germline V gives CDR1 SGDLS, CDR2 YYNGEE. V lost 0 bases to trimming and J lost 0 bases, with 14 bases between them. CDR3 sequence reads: CASSVVGGGLSTDTQYF. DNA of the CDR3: TGTGCCAGCAGCGTAGTGGGAGGGGGCCTAAGCACAGATACGCAGTATTTT.

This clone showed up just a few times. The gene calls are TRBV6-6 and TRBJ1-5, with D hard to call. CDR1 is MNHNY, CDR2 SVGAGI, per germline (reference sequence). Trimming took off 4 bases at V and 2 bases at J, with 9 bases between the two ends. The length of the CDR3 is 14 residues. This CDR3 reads CASSLGVGNQPQHF. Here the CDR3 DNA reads TGTGCCAGCAGTTTAGGAGTGGGCAATCAGCCCCAGCATTTT.

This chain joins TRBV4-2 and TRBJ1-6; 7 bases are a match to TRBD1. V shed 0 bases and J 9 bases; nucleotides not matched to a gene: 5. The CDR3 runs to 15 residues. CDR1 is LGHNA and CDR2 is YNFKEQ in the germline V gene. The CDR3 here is CASSQEGGVVSPLHF. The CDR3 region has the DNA TGTGCCAGCAGCCAAGAAGGGGGCGTCGTTTCACCCCTCCACTTT.

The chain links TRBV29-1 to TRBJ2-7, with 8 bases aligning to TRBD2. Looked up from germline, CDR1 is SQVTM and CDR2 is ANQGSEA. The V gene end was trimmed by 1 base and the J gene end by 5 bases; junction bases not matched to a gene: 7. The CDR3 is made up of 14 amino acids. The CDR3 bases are TGCAGCGTTGAAGCCCCCGGGGGGGCCCACGAGCAGTACTTC. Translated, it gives CSVEAPGGAHEQYF.

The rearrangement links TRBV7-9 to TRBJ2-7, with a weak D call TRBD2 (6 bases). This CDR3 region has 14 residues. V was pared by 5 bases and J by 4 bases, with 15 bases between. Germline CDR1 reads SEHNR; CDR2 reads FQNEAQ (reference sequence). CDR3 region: CASSVGLGRYEQYF. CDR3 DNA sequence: TGTGCCAGCAGCGTGGGACTTGGTAGGTACGAGCAGTACTTC. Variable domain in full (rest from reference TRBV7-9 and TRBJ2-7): DTGVSQNPRHKITKRGQNVTFRCDPISEHNRLYWYRQTLGQGPEFLTYFQNEAQLEKSRLLSDRFSAERPKGSFSTLEIQRTEQGDSAMYLCASSVGLGRYEQYFGPGTRLTVT.

The CDR3 sequence: CASSSTGGVNSPLHF. CDR3 bases: TGCGCCAGCAGCTCCACAGGGGGCGTTAATTCACCCCTCCACTTT. This rearrangement joins TRBV5-1 to TRBJ1-6; TRBD1 agrees at 9 bases. CDR1 and CDR2 (germline): SGHRS, YFSETQ. V shed 3 bases and J 6 bases; nucleotides not matched to a gene: 4. This CDR3 region has 15 residues.

DNA of the CDR3: TGTGCCAGCAGCCGATCGGACAGGGTAGGAGAGGCTAACTATGGCTACACCTTC. Translating gives CASSRSDRVGEANYGYTF. The chain combines TRBV4-2 with TRBJ1-2; the match to TRBD1 covers 8 bases. With 4 bases clipped from V and 0 bases from J, the junction kept 13 bases outside the gene matches. CDR3 length: 18 amino acids. Germline CDR1 is LGHNA and CDR2 is YNFKEQ.

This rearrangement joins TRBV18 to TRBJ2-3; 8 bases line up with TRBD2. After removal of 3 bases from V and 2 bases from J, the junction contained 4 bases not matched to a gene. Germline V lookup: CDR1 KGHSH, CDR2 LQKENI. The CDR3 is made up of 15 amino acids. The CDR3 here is CASSPRGANTDTQYF. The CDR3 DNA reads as TGTGCCAGCTCACCGCGGGGGGCAAACACAGATACGCAGTATTTT.

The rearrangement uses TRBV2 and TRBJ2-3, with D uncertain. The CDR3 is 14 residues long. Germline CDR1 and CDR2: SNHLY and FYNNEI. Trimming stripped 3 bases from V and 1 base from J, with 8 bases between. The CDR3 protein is CASSDTARTDTQYF. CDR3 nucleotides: TGTGCCAGCAGTGACACAGCCCGCACAGATACGCAGTATTTT.